The next 5 T cell receptor beta chains were all read from a single sample in a study of tumor-infiltrating lymphocytes in oesophageal squamous cell carcinoma. MiXCR, run by TCRdb on the PCR reads, gives a single entry per CDR3 protein. This table has roughly 20,000 distinct CDR3 sequences, under 50% appearing once. Specimen: normal esophageal tissue next to the tumor. These receptors were obtained from a male donor with esophageal squamous cell carcinoma.

This clonotype was found a few times. The V gene is TRBV7-8, the J gene TRBJ2-5; D possibly corresponds to TRBD2 (5 bases). Per germline, CDR1 SGHVS and CDR2 FQNEAQ. This CDR3 comprises 15 residues. V was cut by 5 bases and J by 2 bases, with 15 bases left in between. This CDR3 reads CASSPDGRLQETQYF. The DNA of the CDR3 is TGTGCCAGCAGCCCCGACGGGCGACTACAAGAGACCCAGTACTTC.

This clonotype is medium-sized. This rearrangement joins TRBV28 to TRBJ2-1, with TRBD2 matching over 8 bases. CDR3 size: 12 residues. Unmatched junction bases numbered 4, after V lost 6 bases and J lost 9 bases. CDR1 is MDHEN, CDR2 SYDVKM, per germline. The CDR3 DNA sequence: TGTGCCAGCAGCAGTAGCGGGACTGAGCAGTTCTTC. Translated, it gives CASSSSGTEQFF.

By sample share, this clonotype is medium-sized. CDR3: CASSESTTGFGETQYF. As DNA, the CDR3 is TGCGCCAGCAGTGAGTCAACGACAGGGTTTGGAGAGACCCAGTACTTC. This rearrangement joins TRBV10-1 to TRBJ2-5; 7 positions agree with TRBD1. Germline-derived CDR1 and CDR2 are WNHNN and SYGVQD (reference sequence). The CDR3 length is 16 residues. With V trimmed by 0 bases and J by 4 bases, 8 bases remained unmatched.

This clonotype is categorized as medium-sized (0.01 to 0.1%). DNA for the CDR3: TGTGCCAGCAGTGTTTTTGACGGTCCTTCTAGCGACCGCACAGATACGCAGTATTTT. Translating gives CASSVFDGPSSDRTDTQYF. The chain links TRBV28 to TRBJ2-3; D is possibly TRBD2 (6 bases). Germline V gene sequence: CDR1 MDHEN, CDR2 SYDVKM. The CDR3 is 19 amino acids. Trimming left V 5 bases short and J 1 base short, with 25 bases between.

This clonotype was observed at least ten times. The gene calls are TRBV6-2 or TRBV6-3 and TRBJ1-1; no definite D call. This CDR3 spans 12 amino acids. Germline assignment: CDR1 MNHEY and CDR2 SVGEGT. Trimming stripped 2 bases from V and 3 bases from J, with 4 bases between. CDR3 loop: CASSYGDTEAFF. The CDR3 DNA reads TGTGCCAGCAGTTACGGGGACACTGAAGCTTTCTTT.